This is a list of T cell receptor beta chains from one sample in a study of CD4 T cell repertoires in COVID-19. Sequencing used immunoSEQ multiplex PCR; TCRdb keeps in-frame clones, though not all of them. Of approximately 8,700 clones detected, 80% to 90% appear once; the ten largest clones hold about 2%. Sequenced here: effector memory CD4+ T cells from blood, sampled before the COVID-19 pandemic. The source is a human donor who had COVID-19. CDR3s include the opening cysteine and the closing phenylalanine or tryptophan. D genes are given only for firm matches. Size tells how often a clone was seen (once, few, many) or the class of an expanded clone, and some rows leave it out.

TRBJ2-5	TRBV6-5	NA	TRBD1	CASGKGARETQYF	TGTGCCAGCGGGAAGGGGGCGCGAGAGACCCAGTACTTC
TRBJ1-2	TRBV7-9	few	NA	CASSWGGTRYGYTF	TGTGCCAGCAGCTGGGGTGGGACACGCTATGGCTACACCTTC
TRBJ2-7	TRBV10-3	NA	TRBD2	CAISRLAGGTYEQYF	TGTGCCATCAGCCGTCTAGCGGGGGGGACCTACGAGCAGTACTTC
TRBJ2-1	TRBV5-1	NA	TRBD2	CASSPSGTSGSLEQFF	TGCGCCAGCAGCCCGTCCGGGACTAGCGGGAGCCTTGAGCAGTTCTTC
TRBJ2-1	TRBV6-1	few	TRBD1	CASSESRGLLINEQFF	TGTGCCAGCAGTGAAAGCAGGGGGCTTTTGATCAATGAGCAGTTCTTC
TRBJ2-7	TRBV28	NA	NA	CASSPSPGAQTYEQYF	TGTGCCAGCAGTCCTAGCCCAGGGGCCCAAACCTACGAGCAGTACTTC
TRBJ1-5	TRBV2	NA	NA	CASRVPGISNQPQHF	TGTGCCAGCAGGGTCCCAGGGATTAGCAATCAGCCCCAGCATTTT
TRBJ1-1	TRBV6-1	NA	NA	CASLMSWNTEAFF	TGTGCCAGCCTAATGTCTTGGAACACTGAAGCTTTCTTT
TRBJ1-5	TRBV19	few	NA	CAVGEHRQPQHF	TGTGCCGTGGGCGAGCATCGTCAGCCCCAGCATTTT
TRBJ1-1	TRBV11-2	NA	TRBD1	CASSLGGTGSTEAFF	TGTGCCAGCAGCTTAGGGGGGACAGGGAGCACTGAAGCTTTCTTT
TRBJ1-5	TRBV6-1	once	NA	CASSEAIPGLPPNQPQHF	TGTGCCAGCAGTGAAGCTATCCCAGGGCTCCCCCCCAATCAGCCCCAGCATTTT
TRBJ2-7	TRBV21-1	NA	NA	CASTGGPHEQYF	TGTGCCAGCACTGGAGGGCCCCACGAGCAGTACTTC
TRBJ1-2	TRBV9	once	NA	CASSARVDYGYTF	TGTGCCAGCAGCGCCAGGGTGGACTATGGCTACACCTTC
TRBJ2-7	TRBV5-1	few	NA	CASSSSGGDYEQYF	TGCGCCAGCAGCTCCTCGGGGGGCGACTACGAGCAGTACTTC
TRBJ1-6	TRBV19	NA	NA	CASSIALMEGDSPLHF	TGTGCCAGTAGTATAGCTCTCATGGAGGGTGATTCACCCCTCCACTTT
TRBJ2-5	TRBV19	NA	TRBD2	CASSAGGGETQYF	TGTGCCAGTAGTGCGGGAGGCGGGGAGACCCAGTACTTC
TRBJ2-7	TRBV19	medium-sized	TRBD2	CASTPRGGGAYEQYF	TGTGCCAGTACCCCCCGGGGGGGCGGCGCCTACGAGCAGTACTTC
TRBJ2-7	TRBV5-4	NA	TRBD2	CASSLAGREREEF	TGTGCCAGCAGCTTGGCGGGTAGAGAGCGGGAGGAGTTC
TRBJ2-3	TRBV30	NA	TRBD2	CAWGLAGETDTQYF	TGTGCCTGGGGACTAGCGGGAGAGACAGATACGCAGTATTTT
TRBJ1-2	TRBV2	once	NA	CASRDPAGDSYGYTF	TGTGCCAGCAGGGACCCGGCAGGGGATAGCTATGGCTACACCTTC
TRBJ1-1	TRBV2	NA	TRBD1	CASRKTGVFGTEAFF	TGTGCCAGCAGGAAGACAGGGGTATTTGGAACTGAAGCTTTCTTT
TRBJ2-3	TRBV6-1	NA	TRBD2	CASSVVGRGASDTQYF	TGTGCCAGCAGTGTGGTTGGGCGGGGGGCTTCAGATACGCAGTATTTT
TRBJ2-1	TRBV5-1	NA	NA	CASSPASGGISYNEQFF	TGCGCCAGCAGCCCAGCTTCGGGCGGGATCTCCTACAATGAGCAGTTCTTC
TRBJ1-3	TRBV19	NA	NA	CASSKTGSASWSSGNTIYF	TGTGCCAGTAGTAAAACTGGATCGGCCAGTTGGAGCTCTGGAAACACCATATATTTT
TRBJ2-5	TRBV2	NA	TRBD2	CASSLGASGGASETQYF	TGTGCCAGCAGTTTGGGGGCTAGCGGGGGGGCTTCGGAGACCCAGTACTTC
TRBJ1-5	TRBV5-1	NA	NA	CASSLVAPGLLSHQPQHF	TGCGCCAGCAGCTTGGTAGCGCCGGGACTTTTGTCTCATCAGCCCCAGCATTTT
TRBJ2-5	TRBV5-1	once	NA	CASSLALGALLKETQYF	TGCGCCAGCAGCTTGGCCTTGGGAGCCCTCCTTAAAGAGACCCAGTACTTC
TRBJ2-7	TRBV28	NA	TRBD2	CASTFGLAGVSYVQYF	TGTGCCAGCACCTTCGGACTAGCGGGAGTTTCCTACGTGCAGTACTTC
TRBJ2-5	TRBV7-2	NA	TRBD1	CASSSRDRETQYF	TGTGCCAGCAGCTCCCGGGACAGGGAGACCCAGTACTTC
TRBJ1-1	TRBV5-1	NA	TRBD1	CASSSTGMKNTEAFF	TGCGCCAGCAGCTCGACAGGGATGAAGAACACTGAAGCTTTCTTT
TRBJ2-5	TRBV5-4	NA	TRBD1	CASSSLGQAGETQYF	TGTGCCAGCAGCTCTCTAGGACAGGCCGGAGAGACCCAGTACTTC
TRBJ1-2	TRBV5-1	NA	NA	CASSLDDRLGYTF	TGCGCCAGCAGCTTGGATGACAGGTTGGGCTACACCTTC
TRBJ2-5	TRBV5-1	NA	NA	CASGLAWSRQETQYF	TGCGCCAGCGGCCTAGCTTGGTCTCGGCAAGAGACCCAGTACTTC
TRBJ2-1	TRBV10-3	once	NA	CAISGASRERSYNEQFF	TGTGCCATCAGTGGTGCTAGCCGGGAGCGCTCCTACAATGAGCAGTTCTTC
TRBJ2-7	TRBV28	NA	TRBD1	CASSWLIRHRGYEQYF	TGTGCCAGCAGCTGGCTTATCAGGCACAGGGGGTACGAGCAGTACTTC
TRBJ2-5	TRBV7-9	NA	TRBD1	CASSLGDRQETQYF	TGTGCCAGCAGCTTAGGGGACAGGCAAGAGACCCAGTACTTC
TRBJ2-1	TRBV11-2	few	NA	CASSLPPDNEQFF	TGTGCCAGCAGCTTACCTCCTGACAATGAGCAGTTCTTC
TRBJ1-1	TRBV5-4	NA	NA	CASSLEPSNTEAFF	TGTGCCAGCAGCTTGGAGCCATCGAACACTGAAGCTTTCTTT
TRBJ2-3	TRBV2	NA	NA	CASRADYTDTQYF	TGTGCCAGCAGGGCGGACTACACAGATACGCAGTATTTT
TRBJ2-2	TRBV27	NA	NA	CASRQVSTGELFF	TGTGCCAGCCGGCAGGTCTCCACCGGGGAGCTGTTTTTT
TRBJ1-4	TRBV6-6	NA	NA	CASRDSPNEKLFF	TGTGCCAGCCGAGACAGCCCTAATGAAAAACTGTTTTTT
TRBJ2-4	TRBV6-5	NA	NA	CASSSLDSQGNIQYF	TGTGCCAGCAGTTCCCTGGACAGCCAGGGGAACATTCAGTACTTC
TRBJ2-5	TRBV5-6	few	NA	CASRTTLSAGTQYF	TGTGCCAGCAGGACTACACTCAGCGCTGGGACCCAGTACTTC
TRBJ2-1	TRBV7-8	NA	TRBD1	CASSLRTGVGEQFF	TGTGCCAGCAGCTTAAGGACAGGGGTAGGGGAGCAGTTCTTC
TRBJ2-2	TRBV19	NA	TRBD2	CASMPGLAGTGELFF	TGTGCCAGTATGCCGGGACTAGCGGGCACCGGGGAGCTGTTTTTT
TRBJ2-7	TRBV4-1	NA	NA	CASSQDGGADYEQYF	TGCGCCAGCAGCCAAGACGGGGGTGCCGACTACGAGCAGTACTTC